What follows describes a single T cell receptor beta chain. Antigen unknown. The data belong to a study of T cells in Graves' hyperthyroidism and ophthalmopathy. Trimming removed 3 bases at V and 5 bases at J, with 14 bases between. The CDR3 loop spans 14 amino acids. Germline lookup yields CDR1 SGHKS and CDR2 YYEKEE (reference sequence). TCR beta CDR3 regions were amplified from RNA. The TCR CDR3 was amplified in a first-round RT-PCR using the HTBI primer set. TCRdb used MiXCR to reprocess the multiplex PCR reads, holding one entry per CDR3 protein. The top ten hold 14% of the sample, which has about 420,000 distinct CDR3 sequences, around a sixth seen once. Whole-study results and caveats: Through a model of 13 V-J features, ophthalmopathy was separated from stable hyperthyroidism. Most thyroid clonotypes that were expanded above 0.001 also turned up in blood.

The study enrolled patients aged 18 to 65 with newly diagnosed hyperthyroidism of under 2 months' duration. Uncontrolled infection, other autoimmune disease, pregnancy or lactation disqualified patients from enrolment. The rearrangement uses TRBV5-5 and TRBJ1-2; D is undetermined. Material: blood. The sequence came from a young woman with Graves' hyperthyroidism. In nucleotides, the CDR3 is TGTGCCAGCAGCTCGGGGAGCGGAATTTATGGCTACACCTTC. It codes for CASSSGSGIYGYTF.